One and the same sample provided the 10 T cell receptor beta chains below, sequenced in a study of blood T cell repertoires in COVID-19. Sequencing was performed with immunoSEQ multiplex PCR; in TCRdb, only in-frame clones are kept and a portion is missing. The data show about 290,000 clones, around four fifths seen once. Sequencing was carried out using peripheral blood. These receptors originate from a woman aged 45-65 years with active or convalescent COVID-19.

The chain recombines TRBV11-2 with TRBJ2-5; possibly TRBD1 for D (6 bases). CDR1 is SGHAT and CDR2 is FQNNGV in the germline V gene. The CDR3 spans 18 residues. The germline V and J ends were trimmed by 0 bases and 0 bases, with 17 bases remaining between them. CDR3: CASSLDSRGGANQETQYF. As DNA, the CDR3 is TGTGCCAGCAGCTTAGACTCCAGAGGGGGAGCCAACCAAGAGACCCAGTACTTC.

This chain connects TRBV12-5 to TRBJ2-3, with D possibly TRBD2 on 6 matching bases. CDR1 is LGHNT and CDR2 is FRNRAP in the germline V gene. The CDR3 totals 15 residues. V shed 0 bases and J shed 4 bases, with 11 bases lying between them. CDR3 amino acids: CASGLVRGGADTQYF. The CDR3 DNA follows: TGTGCTAGTGGTTTGGTACGAGGAGGGGCAGATACGCAGTATTTT.

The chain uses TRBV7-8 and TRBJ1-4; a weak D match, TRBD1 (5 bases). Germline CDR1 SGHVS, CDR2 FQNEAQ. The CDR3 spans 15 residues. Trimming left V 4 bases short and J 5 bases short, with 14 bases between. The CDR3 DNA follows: TGTGCCAGCAGCTCCTCGGTCGGGGGAAATGAAAAACTGTTTTTT. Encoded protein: CASSSSVGGNEKLFF. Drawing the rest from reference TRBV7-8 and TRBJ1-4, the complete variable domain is GAGVSQSPRYKVAKRGQDVALRCDPISGHVSLFWYQQALGQGPEFLTYFQNEAQLDKSGLPSDRFFAERPEGSVSTLKIQRTQQEDSAVYLCASSSSVGGNEKLFFGSGTQLSVL.

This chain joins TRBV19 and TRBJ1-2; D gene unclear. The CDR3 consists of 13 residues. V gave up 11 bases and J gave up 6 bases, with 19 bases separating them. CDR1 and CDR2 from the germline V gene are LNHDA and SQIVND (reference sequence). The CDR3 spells CAPEGDPKDGYTF. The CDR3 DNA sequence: TGTGCCCCAGAGGGAGACCCGAAGGATGGCTACACCTTC.

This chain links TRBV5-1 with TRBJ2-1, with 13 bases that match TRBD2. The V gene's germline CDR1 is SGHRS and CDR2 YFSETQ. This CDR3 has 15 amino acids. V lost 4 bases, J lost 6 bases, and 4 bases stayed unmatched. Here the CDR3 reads CASSPRTSGSNEQFF. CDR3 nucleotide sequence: TGCGCCAGCAGCCCGAGGACTAGCGGGAGCAATGAGCAGTTCTTC.

CDR3 nucleotide sequence: TGTGCCAGCAGCGGTCAGTACAGCTCCTACAATGAGCAGTTCTTC. It is translated as CASSGQYSSYNEQFF. The chain has TRBV2 and TRBJ2-1; D remains ambiguous. The germline CDR1 and CDR2 sequences are SNHLY and FYNNEI. The CDR3 consists of 15 residues. Trimming pared 6 bases from V and 0 bases from J, leaving 12 bases between.

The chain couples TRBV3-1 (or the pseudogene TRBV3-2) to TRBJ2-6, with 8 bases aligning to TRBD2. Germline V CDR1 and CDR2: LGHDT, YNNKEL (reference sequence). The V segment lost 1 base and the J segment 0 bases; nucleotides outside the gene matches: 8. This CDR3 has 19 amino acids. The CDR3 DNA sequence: TGTGCCAGCAGCCAAGTGGGAGCGGGAGTAATCTCTGGGGCCAACGTCCTGACTTTC. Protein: CASSQVGAGVISGANVLTF.

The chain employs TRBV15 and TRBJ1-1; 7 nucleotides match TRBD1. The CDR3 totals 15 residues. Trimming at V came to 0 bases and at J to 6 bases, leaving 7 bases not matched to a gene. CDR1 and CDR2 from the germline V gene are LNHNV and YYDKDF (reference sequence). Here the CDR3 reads CATSRDISQGAEAFF. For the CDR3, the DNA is TGTGCCACCAGCAGAGACATCTCCCAGGGGGCTGAAGCTTTCTTT.

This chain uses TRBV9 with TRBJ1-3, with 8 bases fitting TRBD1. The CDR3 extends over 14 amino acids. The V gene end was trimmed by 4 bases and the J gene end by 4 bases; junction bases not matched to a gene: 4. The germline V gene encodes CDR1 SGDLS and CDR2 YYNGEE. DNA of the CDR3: TGTGCCAGCAGCTCGACAGGGGACGGAAACACCATATATTTT. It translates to CASSSTGDGNTIYF.

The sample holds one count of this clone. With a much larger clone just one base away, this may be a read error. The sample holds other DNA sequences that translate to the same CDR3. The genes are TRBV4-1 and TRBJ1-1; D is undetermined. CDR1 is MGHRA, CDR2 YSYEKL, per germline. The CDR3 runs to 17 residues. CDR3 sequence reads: CASSQESSGAWNTEAFF. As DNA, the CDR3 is TGCGCTAGCAGCCAAGAATCTTCGGGAGCTTGGAACACTGAAGCTTTCTTT.